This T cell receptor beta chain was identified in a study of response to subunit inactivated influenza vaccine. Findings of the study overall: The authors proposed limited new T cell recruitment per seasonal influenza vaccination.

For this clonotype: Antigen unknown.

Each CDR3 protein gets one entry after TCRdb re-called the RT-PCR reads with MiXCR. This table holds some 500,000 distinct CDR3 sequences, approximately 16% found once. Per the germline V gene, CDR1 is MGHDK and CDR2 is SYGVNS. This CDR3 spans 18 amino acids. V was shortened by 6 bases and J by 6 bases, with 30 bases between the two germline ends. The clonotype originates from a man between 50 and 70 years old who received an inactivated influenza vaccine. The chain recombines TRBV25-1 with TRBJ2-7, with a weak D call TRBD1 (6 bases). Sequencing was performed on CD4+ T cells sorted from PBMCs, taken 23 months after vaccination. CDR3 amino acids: CASSGADLLIRGPGEQYF. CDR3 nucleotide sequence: TGTGCCAGCAGCGGGGCTGATCTCCTCATCAGGGGTCCGGGCGAGCAGTACTTC.